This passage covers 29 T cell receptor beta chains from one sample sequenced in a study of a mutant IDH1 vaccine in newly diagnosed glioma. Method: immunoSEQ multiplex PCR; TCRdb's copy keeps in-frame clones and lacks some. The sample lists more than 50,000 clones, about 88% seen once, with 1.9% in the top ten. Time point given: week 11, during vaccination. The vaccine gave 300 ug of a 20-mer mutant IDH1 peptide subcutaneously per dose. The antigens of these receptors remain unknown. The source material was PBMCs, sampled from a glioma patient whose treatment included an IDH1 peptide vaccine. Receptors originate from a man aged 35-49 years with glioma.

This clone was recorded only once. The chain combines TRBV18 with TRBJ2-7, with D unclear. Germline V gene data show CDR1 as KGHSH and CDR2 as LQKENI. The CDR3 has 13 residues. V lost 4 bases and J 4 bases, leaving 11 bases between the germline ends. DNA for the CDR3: TGTGCCAGCTCACTACAGTCCGGATACGAGCAGTACTTC. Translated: CASSLQSGYEQYF. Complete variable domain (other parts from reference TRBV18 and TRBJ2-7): NAGVMQNPRHLVRRRGQEARLRCSPMKGHSHVYWYRQLPEEGLKFMVYLQKENIIDESGMPKERFSAEFPKEGPSILRIQQVVRGDSAAYFCASSLQSGYEQYFGPGTRLTVT.

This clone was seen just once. The CDR3 bases are TGTGCCAGCAGTTACAGGGGGCTGGGGAACACCGGGGAGCTGTTTTTT. It encodes CASSYRGLGNTGELFF. The chain links TRBV6-5 to TRBJ2-2; 7 positions agree with TRBD1. This CDR3 has 16 amino acids. V gave up 2 bases and J gave up 1 base; unmatched junction bases: 4. CDR1 MNHEY and CDR2 SVGAGI come from the germline V gene.

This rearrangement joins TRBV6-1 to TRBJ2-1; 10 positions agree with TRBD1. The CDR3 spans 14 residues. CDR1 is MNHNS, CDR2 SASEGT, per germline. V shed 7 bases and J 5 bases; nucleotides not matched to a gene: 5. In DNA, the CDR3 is TGTGCCAGCATAAGGGACAGGGGCCACAATGAGCAGTTCTTC. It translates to CASIRDRGHNEQFF.

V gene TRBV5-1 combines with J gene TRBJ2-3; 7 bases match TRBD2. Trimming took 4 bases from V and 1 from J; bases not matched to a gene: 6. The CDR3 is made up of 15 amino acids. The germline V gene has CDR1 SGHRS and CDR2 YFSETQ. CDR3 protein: CASSPRAGGTDTQYF. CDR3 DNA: TGCGCCAGCAGCCCCAGGGCGGGGGGCACAGATACGCAGTATTTT.

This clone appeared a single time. The CDR3 DNA reads as TGCGCCAGCAGCCAAGGGTCAAGCGGGAGAACCTACGAGCAGTACTTC. Protein sequence: CASSQGSSGRTYEQYF. The gene calls are TRBV4-1 and TRBJ2-7; 8 nucleotides align to TRBD2. After removal of 1 base from V and 2 bases from J, the junction contained 7 bases not matched to a gene. This CDR3 comprises 16 residues. CDR1 and CDR2 from the germline V gene are MGHRA and YSYEKL.

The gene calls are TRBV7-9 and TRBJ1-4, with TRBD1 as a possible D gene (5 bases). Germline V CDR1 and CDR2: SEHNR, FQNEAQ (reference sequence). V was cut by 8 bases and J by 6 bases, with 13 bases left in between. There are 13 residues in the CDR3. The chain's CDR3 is CASGAGSHEKLFF. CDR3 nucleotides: TGTGCCAGCGGGGCGGGGTCGCATGAAAAACTGTTTTTT.

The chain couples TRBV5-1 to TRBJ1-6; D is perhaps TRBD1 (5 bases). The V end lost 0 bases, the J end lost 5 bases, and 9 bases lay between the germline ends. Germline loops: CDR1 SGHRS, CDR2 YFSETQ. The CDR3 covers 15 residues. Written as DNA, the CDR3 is TGCGCCAGCAGCTTGGACGCGGGGGATAATTCACCCCTCCACTTT. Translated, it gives CASSLDAGDNSPLHF.

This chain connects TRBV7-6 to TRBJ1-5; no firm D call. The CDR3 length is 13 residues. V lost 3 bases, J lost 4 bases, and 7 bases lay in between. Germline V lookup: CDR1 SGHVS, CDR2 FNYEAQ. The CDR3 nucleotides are TGTGCCAGCAGCTTTTCGGGGAATCAGCCCCAGCATTTT. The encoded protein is CASSFSGNQPQHF.

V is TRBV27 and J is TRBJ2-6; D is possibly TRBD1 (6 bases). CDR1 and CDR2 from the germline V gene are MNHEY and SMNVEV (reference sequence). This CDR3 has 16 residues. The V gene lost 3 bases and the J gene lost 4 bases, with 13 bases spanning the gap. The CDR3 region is CASSLRQGYGANVLTF. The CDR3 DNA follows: TGTGCCAGCAGTTTGCGGCAGGGGTACGGGGCCAACGTCCTGACTTTC.

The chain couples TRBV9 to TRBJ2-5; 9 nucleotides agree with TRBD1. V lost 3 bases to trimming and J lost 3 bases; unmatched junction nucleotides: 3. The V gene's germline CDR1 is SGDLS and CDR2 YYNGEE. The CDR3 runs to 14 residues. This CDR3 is CASSADRGEETQYF. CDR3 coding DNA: TGTGCCAGCAGCGCCGACAGGGGGGAAGAGACCCAGTACTTC.

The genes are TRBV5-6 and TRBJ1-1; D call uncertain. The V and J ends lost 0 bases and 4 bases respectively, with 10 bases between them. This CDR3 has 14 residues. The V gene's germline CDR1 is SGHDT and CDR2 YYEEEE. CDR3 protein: CASSLGGMGTEAFF. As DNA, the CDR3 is TGTGCCAGCAGCTTGGGAGGGATGGGCACTGAAGCTTTCTTT.

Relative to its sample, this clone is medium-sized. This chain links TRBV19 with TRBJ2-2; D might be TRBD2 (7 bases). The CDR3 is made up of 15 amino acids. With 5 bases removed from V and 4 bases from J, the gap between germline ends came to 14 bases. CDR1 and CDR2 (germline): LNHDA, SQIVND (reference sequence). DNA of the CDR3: TGTGCCAGTAGTGGGAGGGGACACATCACCGGGGAGCTGTTTTTT. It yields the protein CASSGRGHITGELFF.

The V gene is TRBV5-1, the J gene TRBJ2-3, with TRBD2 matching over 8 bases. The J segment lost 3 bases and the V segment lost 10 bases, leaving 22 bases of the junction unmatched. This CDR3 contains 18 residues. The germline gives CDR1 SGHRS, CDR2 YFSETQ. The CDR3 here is CAAASPNIAGHRTDTQYF. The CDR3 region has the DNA TGCGCCGCAGCGTCCCCTAACATAGCGGGGCATAGGACAGATACGCAGTATTTT.

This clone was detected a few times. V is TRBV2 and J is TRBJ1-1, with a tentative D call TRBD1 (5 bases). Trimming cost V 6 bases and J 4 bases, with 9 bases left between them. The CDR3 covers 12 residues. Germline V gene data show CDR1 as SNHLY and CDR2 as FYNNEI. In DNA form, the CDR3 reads TGTGCCAGCAGGTACACAGGCACTGAAGCTTTCTTT. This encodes CASRYTGTEAFF.

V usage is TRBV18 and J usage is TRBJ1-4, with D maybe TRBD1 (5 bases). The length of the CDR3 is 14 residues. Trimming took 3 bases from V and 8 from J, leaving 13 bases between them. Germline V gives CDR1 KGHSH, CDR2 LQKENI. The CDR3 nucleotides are TGTGCCAGCTCACCGGGACCCAGGGAGGAAAAACTGTTTTTT. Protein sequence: CASSPGPREEKLFF.

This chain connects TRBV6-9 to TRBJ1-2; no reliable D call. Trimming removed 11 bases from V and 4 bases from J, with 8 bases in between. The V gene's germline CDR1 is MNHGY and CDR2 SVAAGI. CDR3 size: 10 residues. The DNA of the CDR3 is TGTGCCCGTAAGGGCTATGGCTACACCTTC. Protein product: CARKGYGYTF.

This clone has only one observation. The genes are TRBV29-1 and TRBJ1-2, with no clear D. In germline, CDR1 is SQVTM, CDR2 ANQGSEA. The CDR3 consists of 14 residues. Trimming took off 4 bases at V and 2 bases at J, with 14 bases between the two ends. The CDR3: CSVVKVEGNYGYTF. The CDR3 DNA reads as TGCAGCGTTGTAAAAGTCGAGGGCAACTATGGCTACACCTTC.

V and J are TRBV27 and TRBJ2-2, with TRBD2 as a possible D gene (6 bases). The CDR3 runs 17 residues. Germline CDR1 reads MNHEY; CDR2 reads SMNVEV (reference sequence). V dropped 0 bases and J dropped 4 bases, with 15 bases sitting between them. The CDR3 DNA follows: TGTGCCAGCAGTTTATCGGGCGGGAAGGGTGGCACCGGGGAGCTGTTTTTT. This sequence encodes CASSLSGGKGGTGELFF.

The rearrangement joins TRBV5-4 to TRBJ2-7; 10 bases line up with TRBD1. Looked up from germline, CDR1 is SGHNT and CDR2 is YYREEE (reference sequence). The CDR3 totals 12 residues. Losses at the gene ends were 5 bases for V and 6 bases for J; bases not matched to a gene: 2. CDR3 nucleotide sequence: TGTGCCAGCAGGGGACAGGGGACCGAGCAGTACGTC. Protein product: CASRGQGTEQYV.

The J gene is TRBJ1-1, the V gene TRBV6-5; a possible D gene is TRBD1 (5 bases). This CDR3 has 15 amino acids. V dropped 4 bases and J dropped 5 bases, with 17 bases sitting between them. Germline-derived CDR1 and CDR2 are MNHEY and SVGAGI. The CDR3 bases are TGTGCCAGCAGTTCATCGCTAGGGGCAGGTACTGAAGCTTTCTTT. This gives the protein CASSSSLGAGTEAFF.

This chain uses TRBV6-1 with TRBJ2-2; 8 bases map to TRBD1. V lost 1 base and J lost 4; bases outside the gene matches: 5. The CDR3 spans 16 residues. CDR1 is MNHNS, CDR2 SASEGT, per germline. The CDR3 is CASSEGTRGPTGELFF. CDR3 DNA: TGTGCCAGCAGTGAAGGAACCAGGGGGCCCACCGGGGAGCTGTTTTTT.

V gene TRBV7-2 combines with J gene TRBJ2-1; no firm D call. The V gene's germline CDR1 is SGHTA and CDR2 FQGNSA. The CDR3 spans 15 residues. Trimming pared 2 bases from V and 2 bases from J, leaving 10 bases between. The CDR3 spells CASSLRLATYNEQFF. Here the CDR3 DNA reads TGTGCCAGCAGCTTACGATTGGCTACCTACAATGAGCAGTTCTTC. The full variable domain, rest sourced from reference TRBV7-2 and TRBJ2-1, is GAGVSQSPSNKVTEKGKDVELRCDPISGHTALYWYRQSLGQGLEFLIYFQGNSAPDKSGLPSDRFSAERTGGSVSTLTIQRTQQEDSAVYLCASSLRLATYNEQFFGPGTRLTVL.

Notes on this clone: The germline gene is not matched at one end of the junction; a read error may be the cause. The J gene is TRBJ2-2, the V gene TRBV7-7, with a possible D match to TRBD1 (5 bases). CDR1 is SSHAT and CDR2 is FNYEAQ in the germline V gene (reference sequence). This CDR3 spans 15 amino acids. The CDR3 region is CASSLGRDGTGELFF. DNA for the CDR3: TGTGCTAGCAGCTTAGGCAGGGATGGAACCGGGGAGCTGTTTTTT.

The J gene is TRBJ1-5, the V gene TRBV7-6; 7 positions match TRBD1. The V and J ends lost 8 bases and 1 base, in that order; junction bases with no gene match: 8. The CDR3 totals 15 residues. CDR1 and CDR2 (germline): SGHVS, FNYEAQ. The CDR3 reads CASSEGGRSNQPQHF. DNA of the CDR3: TGTGCCAGCTCAGAAGGGGGCAGAAGCAATCAGCCCCAGCATTTT.

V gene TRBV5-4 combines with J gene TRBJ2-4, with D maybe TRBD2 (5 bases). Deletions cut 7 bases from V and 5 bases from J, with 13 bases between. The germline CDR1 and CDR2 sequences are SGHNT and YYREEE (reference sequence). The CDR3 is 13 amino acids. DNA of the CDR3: TGTGCCAGCCGGGATGGCTTGGAAAACATTCAGTACTTC. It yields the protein CASRDGLENIQYF. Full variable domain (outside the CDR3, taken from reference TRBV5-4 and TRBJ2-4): ETGVTQSPTHLIKTRGQQVTLRCSSQSGHNTVSWYQQALGQGPQFIFQYYREEENGRGNFPPRFSGLQFPNYSSELNVNALELDDSALYLCASRDGLENIQYFGAGTRLSVL.

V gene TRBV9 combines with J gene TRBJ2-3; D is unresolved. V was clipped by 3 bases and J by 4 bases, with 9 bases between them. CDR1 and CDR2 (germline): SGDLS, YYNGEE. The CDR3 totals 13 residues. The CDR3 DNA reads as TGTGCCAGCAGCGCCGCCCCGTCAGATACGCAGTATTTT. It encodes CASSAAPSDTQYF.

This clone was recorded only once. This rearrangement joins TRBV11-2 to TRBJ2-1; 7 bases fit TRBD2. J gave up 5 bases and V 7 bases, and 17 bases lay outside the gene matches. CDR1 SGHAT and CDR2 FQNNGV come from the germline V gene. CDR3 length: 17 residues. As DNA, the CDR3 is TGTGCCAGCACCCTAGACACCCCGGTGACTAGCCACAATGAGCAGTTCTTC. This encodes CASTLDTPVTSHNEQFF.

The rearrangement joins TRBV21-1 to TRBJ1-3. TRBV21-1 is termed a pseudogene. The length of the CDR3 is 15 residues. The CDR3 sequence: CASSKFGQQGNTIYF. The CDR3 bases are TGTGCCAGCAGCAAATTCGGGCAGCAAGGAAACACCATATATTTT.

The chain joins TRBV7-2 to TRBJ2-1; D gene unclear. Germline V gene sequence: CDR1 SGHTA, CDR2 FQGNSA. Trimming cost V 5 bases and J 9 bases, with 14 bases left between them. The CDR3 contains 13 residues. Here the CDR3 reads CASSPLYGFEQFF. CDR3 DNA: TGTGCCAGCAGCCCACTTTACGGGTTTGAGCAGTTCTTC.